Shown below are 15 T cell receptor beta chains from a single sample sequenced in a study of blood T cell repertoires in COVID-19. Generated by immunoSEQ multiplex PCR, the TCRdb table keeps only in-frame clones and is missing some. The sample contains around 250,000 clones, nearly 90% of which appear only once. The sequenced material came from peripheral blood. These receptors were collected from a woman aged 35 to 49 who had recovered from COVID-19.

This chain joins TRBV13 and TRBJ2-7; D unclear. The V gene lost 6 bases and the J gene lost 12 bases, with 21 bases spanning the gap. The CDR3 extends over 13 amino acids. The V gene's germline CDR1 is PRHDT and CDR2 FYEKMQ (reference sequence). The CDR3 loop is CASREGQASKLYV. The CDR3 DNA follows: TGTGCCAGCAGGGAAGGCCAGGCAAGTAAGCTGTACGTC.

The chain combines TRBV27 with TRBJ1-5, with D tentatively TRBD1 (5 bases). Trimming took off 7 bases at V and 6 bases at J, with 19 bases between the two ends. The CDR3 is 15 amino acids. CDR1 is MNHEY, CDR2 SMNVEV, per germline (reference sequence). The CDR3 nucleotides read TGTGCCAGCACTTTTAGGGGTGGGATAGGTCAGCCCCAGCATTTT. Translated, it gives CASTFRGGIGQPQHF.

The CDR3 sequence: CASSFSGGAYEQYF. The CDR3 nucleotides read TGTGCCAGCAGTTTCTCAGGGGGAGCCTACGAGCAGTACTTC. J is TRBJ2-7 and V is TRBV28; 7 bases agree with TRBD1. The CDR3 is 14 residues long. Germline V gene data show CDR1 as MDHEN and CDR2 as SYDVKM. J gave up 2 bases and V 3 bases, and 4 bases lay outside the gene matches.

The chain combines TRBV4-3 with TRBJ1-1; 9 bases align to TRBD1. With 0 bases clipped from V and 6 bases from J, the junction kept 14 bases outside the gene matches. CDR3 size: 18 residues. Germline CDR1 is LGHNA and CDR2 is YSLEER. This chain's CDR3 is CASSQDQGTSGTGSEAFF. CDR3 sequence (DNA): TGCGCCAGCAGCCAAGATCAGGGGACTTCCGGGACAGGGTCTGAAGCTTTCTTT.

This clone was detected only once. This chain links TRBV28 with TRBJ2-1; 9 bases are a match to TRBD2. V shed 4 bases and J 6 bases; nucleotides not matched to a gene: 13. CDR3 length: 17 residues. Germline-derived CDR1 and CDR2 are MDHEN and SYDVKM. CDR3 sequence reads: CASSSEGLAGASNEQFF. The CDR3, as DNA: TGTGCCAGCAGTTCAGAGGGACTAGCCGGCGCGAGCAATGAGCAGTTCTTC.

There are a few counts of this clone. This chain uses TRBV12-3 or TRBV12-4 with TRBJ1-6; the D gene is possibly TRBD1 (5 bases). V was cut by 1 base and J by 17 bases, with 9 bases left in between. The CDR3 is 11 amino acids. The CDR3 bases are TGTGCCAGCAGTTTAGGGCCCAGGGTCCACTTT. Encoded protein: CASSLGPRVHF.

The J gene is TRBJ1-4, the V gene TRBV3-1 (or the pseudogene TRBV3-2); D might be TRBD1 (5 bases). Trimming removed 3 bases from V and 9 bases from J, with 14 bases in between. The CDR3 is made up of 14 amino acids. Germline assignment: CDR1 LGHDT and CDR2 YNNKEL (reference sequence). The CDR3 region has the DNA TGTGCCAGCAGCCAGCCCGGGGGTGCAAAAAAACTGTTTTTT. Its translation is CASSQPGGAKKLFF.

The chain combines TRBV5-4 with TRBJ2-3; tentative D call: TRBD1 (6 bases). The V end lost 4 bases, the J end lost 2 bases, and 14 bases lay between the germline ends. The germline V gene has CDR1 SGHNT and CDR2 YYREEE (reference sequence). The CDR3 has 15 amino acids. DNA for the CDR3: TGTGCCAGCAGCCGTGGTTCAGGGGTCACAGATACGCAGTATTTT. Residues: CASSRGSGVTDTQYF.

The gene calls are TRBV24-1 and TRBJ2-7, with D unresolved. In germline, CDR1 is KGHDR, CDR2 SFDVKD. V was cut by 1 base and J by 2 bases, with 5 bases left in between. This CDR3 region has 13 residues. The CDR3 region is CATSDFAAYEQYF. CDR3 sequence (DNA): TGTGCCACCAGTGATTTCGCGGCCTACGAGCAGTACTTC.

The chain carries TRBV18 and TRBJ1-1, with D possibly being TRBD1 (6 bases). CDR1 KGHSH and CDR2 LQKENI come from the germline V gene. CDR3 size: 15 residues. With 2 bases removed from V and 0 bases from J, the gap between germline ends came to 10 bases. DNA for the CDR3: TGTGCCAGCTCACCAGTGACAGGAATGAACACTGAAGCTTTCTTT. The encoded protein is CASSPVTGMNTEAFF.

V is TRBV15 and J is TRBJ2-3; 9 nucleotides agree with TRBD2. Per germline, CDR1 LNHNV and CDR2 YYDKDF (reference sequence). CDR3 length: 22 residues. Trimming cost V 0 bases and J 2 bases; bases outside gene matches: 21. CDR3 nucleotide sequence: TGTGCCACCAGCAGAGATCGTCGGGGCGGGTTACTAGCGGGCGGACCCACAGATACGCAGTATTTT. It is translated as CATSRDRRGGLLAGGPTDTQYF.

The chain employs TRBV2 and TRBJ1-1; perhaps TRBD1 as D (6 bases). In germline, CDR1 is SNHLY, CDR2 FYNNEI. The CDR3 spans 11 residues. Trimming removed 6 bases at V and 10 bases at J, with 12 bases between. Here the CDR3 DNA reads TGTGCCAGCAGCCCACAGGGACGAGCTTTCTTT. Its translation is CASSPQGRAFF.

V gene TRBV10-3 combines with J gene TRBJ2-2; TRBD1 matches at 11 bases. CDR3 length equals 16 residues. J lost 5 bases, V lost 5 bases, and 7 bases had no gene match. Germline V gene sequence: CDR1 ENHRY, CDR2 SYGVKD. DNA of the CDR3: TGTGCCATCAGTCGCACGGACAGGGGGCTAACCGGGGAGCTGTTTTTT. It codes for CAISRTDRGLTGELFF.

This chain connects TRBV5-6 to TRBJ1-5; 7 bases fit TRBD1. After removal of 0 bases from V and 1 base from J, the junction contained 4 bases not matched to a gene. The CDR3 extends over 16 amino acids. CDR1 is SGHDT and CDR2 is YYEEEE in the germline V gene. The CDR3 DNA follows: TGTGCCAGCAGCTTGGCGGGACAGTGGAGCAATCAGCCCCAGCATTTT. Translation gives CASSLAGQWSNQPQHF.

This chain links TRBV6-2 or TRBV6-3 with TRBJ2-1, with TRBD2 identical over 14 bases. Germline CDR1 MNHEY, CDR2 SVGEGT. J lost 3 bases, V lost 5 bases, and 3 bases had no gene match. The CDR3 is 16 residues long. CDR3 in DNA: TGTGCCAGCAGTGGGACTAGCGGGGGAGTCTACAATGAGCAGTTCTTC. Encoded protein: CASSGTSGGVYNEQFF.